This record looks at one T cell receptor (beta chain) sequence and its context. Antigen unknown. These data originate in a study of cytomegalovirus exposure and HLA in healthy donors. Study-level points and caveats: Specificity for CMV antigens was confirmed in vitro for three of the CMV-associated chains. When a later analysis was performed, an Asian-associated ancestry cluster reportedly had fewer N-insertions than the roughly 700-donor mean. Common viral pathogens (according to a later analysis) appeared linked to several of the most significant clusters. Clonal expansion, a later analysis showed, was greater in HLA-associated TCR beta chains than in equally common others.

The PCR employed 60 Vbeta primers together with 13 Jbeta primers. The assay was immunoSEQ multiplex PCR, and TCRdb's table has in-frame clones only and misses some. The data hold more than 80,000 clones, with approximately 82% observed a single time. V was clipped by 4 bases and J by 2 bases; unmatched bases: 6. This CDR3 region has 14 residues. Germline V gives CDR1 SGHRS, CDR2 YFSETQ. The chain employs TRBV5-1 and TRBJ2-7, with 7 bases identical to TRBD1. The sample taken for sequencing was PBMCs. This TCR derives from a middle-aged man in good health and CMV-seronegative. The DNA for the CDR3 is TGCGCCAGCAGCATGGACAGGCGAACCTACGAGCAGTACTTC. It is translated as CASSMDRRTYEQYF.